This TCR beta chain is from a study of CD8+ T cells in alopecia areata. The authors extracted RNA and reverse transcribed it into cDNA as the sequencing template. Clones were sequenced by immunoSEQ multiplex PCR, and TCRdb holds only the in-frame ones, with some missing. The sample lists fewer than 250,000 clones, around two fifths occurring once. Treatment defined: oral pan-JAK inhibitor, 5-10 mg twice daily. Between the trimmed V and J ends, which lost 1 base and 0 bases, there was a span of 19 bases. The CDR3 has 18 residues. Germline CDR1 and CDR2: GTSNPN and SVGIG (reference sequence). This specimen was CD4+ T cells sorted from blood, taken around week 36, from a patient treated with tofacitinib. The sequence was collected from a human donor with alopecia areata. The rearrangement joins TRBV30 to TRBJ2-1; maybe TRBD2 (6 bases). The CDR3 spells CAWSGRGERVSSYNEQFF. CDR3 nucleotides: TGTGCCTGGAGTGGACGGGGTGAGCGGGTAAGCTCCTACAATGAGCAGTTCTTC.